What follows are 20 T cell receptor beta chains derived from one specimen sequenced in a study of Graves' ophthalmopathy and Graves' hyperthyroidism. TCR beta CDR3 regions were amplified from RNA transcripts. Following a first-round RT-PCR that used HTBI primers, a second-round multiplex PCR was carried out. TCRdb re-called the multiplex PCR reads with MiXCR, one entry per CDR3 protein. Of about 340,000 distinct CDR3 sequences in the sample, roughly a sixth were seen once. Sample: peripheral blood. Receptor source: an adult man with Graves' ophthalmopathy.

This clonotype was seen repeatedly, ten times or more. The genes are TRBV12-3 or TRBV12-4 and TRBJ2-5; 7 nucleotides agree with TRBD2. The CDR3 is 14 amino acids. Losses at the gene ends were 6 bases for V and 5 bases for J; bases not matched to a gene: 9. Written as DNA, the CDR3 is TGTGCCAGCAGCTTTGGTGGGGAGGGGGAGACCCAGTACTTC. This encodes CASSFGGEGETQYF.

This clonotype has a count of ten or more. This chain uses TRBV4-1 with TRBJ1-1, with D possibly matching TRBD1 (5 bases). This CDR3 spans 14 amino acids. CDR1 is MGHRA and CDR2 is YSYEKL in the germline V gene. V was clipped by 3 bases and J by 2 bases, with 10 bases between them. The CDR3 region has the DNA TGCGCCAGCAGCCACGCAGGGTTAAACACTGAAGCTTTCTTT. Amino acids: CASSHAGLNTEAFF.

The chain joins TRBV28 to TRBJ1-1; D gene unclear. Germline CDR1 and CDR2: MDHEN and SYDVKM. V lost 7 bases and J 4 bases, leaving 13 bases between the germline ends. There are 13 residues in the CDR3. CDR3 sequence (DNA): TGTGCCAGCATAGGCCCACCTCGCACTGAAGCTTTCTTT. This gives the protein CASIGPPRTEAFF.

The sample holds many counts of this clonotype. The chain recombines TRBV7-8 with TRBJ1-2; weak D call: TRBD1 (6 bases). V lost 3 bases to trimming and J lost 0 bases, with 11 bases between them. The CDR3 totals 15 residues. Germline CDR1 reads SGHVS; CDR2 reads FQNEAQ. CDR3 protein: CASSFGTLANYGYTF. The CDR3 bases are TGTGCCAGCAGCTTCGGGACATTAGCTAACTATGGCTACACCTTC.

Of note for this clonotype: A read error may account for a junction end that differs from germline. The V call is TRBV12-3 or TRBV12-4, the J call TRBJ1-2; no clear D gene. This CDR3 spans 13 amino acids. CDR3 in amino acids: CASSLGQIYDYTF. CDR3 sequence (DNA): TGTGCCAGCAGTTTAGGGCAGATCTATGACTACACCTTC.

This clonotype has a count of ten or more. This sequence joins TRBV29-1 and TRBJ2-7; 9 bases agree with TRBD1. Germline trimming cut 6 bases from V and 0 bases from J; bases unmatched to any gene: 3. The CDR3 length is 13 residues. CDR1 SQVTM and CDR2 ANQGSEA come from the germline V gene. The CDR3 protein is CSVGDRDSYEQYF. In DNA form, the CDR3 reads TGCAGCGTCGGGGACAGGGACTCCTACGAGCAGTACTTC.

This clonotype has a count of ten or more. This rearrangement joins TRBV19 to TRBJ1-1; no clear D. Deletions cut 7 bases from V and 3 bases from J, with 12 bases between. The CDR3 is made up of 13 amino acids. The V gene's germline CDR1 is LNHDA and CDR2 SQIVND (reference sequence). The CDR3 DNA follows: TGTGCCAGTATGGACTTGGGCGACACTGAAGCTTTCTTT. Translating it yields CASMDLGDTEAFF.

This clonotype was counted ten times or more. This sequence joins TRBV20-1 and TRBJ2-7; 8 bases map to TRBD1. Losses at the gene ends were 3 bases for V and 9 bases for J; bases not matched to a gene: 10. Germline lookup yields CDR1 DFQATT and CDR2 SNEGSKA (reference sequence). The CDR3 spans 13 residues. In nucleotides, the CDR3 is TGCAGTGCTAGCCGGGACAGGAGGGTCGGGCAGTACTTC. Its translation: CSASRDRRVGQYF.

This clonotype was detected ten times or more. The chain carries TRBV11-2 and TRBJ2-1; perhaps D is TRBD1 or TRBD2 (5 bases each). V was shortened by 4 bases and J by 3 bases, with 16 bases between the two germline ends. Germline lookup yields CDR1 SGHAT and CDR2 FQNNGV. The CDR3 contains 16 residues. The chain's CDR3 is CASSSRSGTNYNEQFF. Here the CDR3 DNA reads TGTGCCAGCAGCTCGCGATCAGGGACCAACTACAATGAGCAGTTCTTC.

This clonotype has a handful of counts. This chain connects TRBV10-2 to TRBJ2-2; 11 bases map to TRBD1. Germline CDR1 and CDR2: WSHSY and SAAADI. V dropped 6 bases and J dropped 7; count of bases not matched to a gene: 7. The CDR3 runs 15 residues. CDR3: CASSTGTGGGGELFF. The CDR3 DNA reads TGCGCCAGCAGCACCGGGACAGGGGGGGGCGGGGAGCTGTTTTTT.

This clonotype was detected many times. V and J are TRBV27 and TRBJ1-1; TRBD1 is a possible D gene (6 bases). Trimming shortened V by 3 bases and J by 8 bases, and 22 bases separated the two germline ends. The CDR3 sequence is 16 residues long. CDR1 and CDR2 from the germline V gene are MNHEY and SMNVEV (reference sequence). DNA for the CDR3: TGTGCCAGCAGTTTGGGTCCGGGCAGGGGAATGAGCGAAGCTTTCTTT. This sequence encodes CASSLGPGRGMSEAFF.

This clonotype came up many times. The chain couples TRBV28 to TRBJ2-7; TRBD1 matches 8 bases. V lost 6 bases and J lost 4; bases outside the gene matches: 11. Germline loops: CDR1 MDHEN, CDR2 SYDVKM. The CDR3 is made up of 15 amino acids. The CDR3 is CASSLPTGTGYEQYF. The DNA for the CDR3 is TGTGCCAGCAGCCTACCAACCGGGACAGGATACGAGCAGTACTTC.

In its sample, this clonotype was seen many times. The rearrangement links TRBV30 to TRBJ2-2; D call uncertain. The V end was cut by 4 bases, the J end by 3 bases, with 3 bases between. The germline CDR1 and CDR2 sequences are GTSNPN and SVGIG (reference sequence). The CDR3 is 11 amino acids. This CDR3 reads CAWKDTGELFF. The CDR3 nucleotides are TGTGCCTGGAAGGACACCGGGGAGCTGTTTTTT.

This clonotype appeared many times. The CDR3 region is CASSQEKGHEQYF. CDR3 coding DNA: TGCGCCAGCAGCCAAGAAAAGGGCCACGAGCAGTACTTC. The rearrangement uses TRBV4-1 and TRBJ2-7; D gene uncertain. This CDR3 spans 13 amino acids. V was clipped by 0 bases and J by 5 bases, with 8 bases between them. Germline CDR1 is MGHRA and CDR2 is YSYEKL.

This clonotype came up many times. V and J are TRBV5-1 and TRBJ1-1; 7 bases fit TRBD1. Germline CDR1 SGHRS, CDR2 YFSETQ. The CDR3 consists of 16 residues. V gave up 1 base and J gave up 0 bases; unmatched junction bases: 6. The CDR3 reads CASSLKGQKMNTEAFF. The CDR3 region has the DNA TGCGCCAGCAGCTTGAAGGGACAGAAAATGAACACTGAAGCTTTCTTT.

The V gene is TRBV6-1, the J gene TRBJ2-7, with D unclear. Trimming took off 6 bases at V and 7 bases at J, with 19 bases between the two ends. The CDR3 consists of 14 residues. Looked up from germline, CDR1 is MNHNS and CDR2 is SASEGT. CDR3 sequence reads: CASRGSSRMREQYF. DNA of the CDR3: TGTGCCAGCAGAGGTAGCTCGAGGATGAGGGAGCAGTACTTC.

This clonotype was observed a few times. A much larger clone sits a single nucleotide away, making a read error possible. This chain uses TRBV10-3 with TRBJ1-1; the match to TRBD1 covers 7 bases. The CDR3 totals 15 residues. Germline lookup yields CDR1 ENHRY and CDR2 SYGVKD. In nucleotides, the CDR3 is TGTGTCATCAGCGATAGACAGGGAAGGAACACTGAAGCTTTCTTT. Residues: CVISDRQGRNTEAFF.

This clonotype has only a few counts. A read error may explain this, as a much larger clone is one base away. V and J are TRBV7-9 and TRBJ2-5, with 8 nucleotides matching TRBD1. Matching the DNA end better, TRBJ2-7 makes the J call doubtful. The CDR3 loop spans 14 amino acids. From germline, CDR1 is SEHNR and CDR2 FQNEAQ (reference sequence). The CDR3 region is CASSLGQGTNEQYF. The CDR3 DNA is TGTGCCAGCAGCCTCGGACAGGGAACAAACGAGCAGTACTTC.

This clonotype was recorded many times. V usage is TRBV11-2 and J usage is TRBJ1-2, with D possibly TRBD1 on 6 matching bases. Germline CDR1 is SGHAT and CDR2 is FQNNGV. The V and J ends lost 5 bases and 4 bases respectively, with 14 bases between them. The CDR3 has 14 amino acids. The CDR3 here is CASSAGPGVYGYTF. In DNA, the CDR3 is TGTGCCAGCAGCGCCGGGCCAGGGGTCTATGGCTACACCTTC.

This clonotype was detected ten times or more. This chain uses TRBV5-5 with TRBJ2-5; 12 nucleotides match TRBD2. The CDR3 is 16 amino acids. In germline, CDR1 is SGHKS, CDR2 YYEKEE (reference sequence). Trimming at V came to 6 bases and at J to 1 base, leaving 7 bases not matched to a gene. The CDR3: CASTSLAGGLQETQYF. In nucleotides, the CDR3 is TGTGCCAGCACCTCCCTAGCGGGGGGGCTCCAAGAGACCCAGTACTTC.